A selection of T cell receptor beta chains follows, all from one sample in a study of cytomegalovirus exposure and HLA in healthy donors. The repertoire was sequenced with immunoSEQ multiplex PCR; TCRdb's copy has only in-frame clones and lacks some. The sample totals about 140,000 clones. The sample consisted of PBMCs. The receptors derive from a woman under 30 in good health and CMV-seronegative. Both conserved end residues are part of each CDR3. The order of the fields is V gene, J gene, CDR3 length, D gene, CDR3 protein, CDR3 DNA. A D gene is named only where the DNA matches it firmly.

V: TRBV5-8
J: TRBJ2-7
length: 15
D: TRBD2
CDR3: CASSVGLAGRYEQYF
DNA: TGTGCCAGCAGCGTCGGACTAGCGGGACGCTACGAGCAGTACTTC

V: TRBV14
J: TRBJ1-1
length: 12
D: -
CDR3: CASSQDAGKSFF
DNA: TGTGCCAGCAGCCAAGATGCGGGGAAGTCTTTCTTT

V: TRBV4-1
J: TRBJ2-7
length: 14
D: TRBD1
CDR3: CASSGRDSDYEQYF
DNA: TGCGCCAGCAGCGGCCGGGACAGCGACTACGAGCAGTACTTC

V: TRBV5-4
J: TRBJ2-7
length: 14
D: -
CDR3: CASSHGTEPYEQYF
DNA: TGTGCCAGCAGCCACGGGACTGAGCCTTACGAGCAGTACTTC

V: TRBV7-2
J: TRBJ1-1
length: 15
D: -
CDR3: CASSSVRALNTEAFF
DNA: TGTGCCAGCAGCTCGGTGAGGGCTCTGAACACTGAAGCTTTCTTT

V: TRBV7-6
J: TRBJ1-6
length: 18
D: TRBD1
CDR3: CASSLFVPPTGGNSPLHF
DNA: TGTGCCAGCAGCTTATTCGTCCCCCCCACAGGGGGTAATTCACCCCTCCACTTT

V: TRBV7-9
J: TRBJ1-1
length: 16
D: -
CDR3: CASSSHRTNSNTEAFF
DNA: TGTGCCAGCAGCTCGCATCGGACAAATTCGAACACTGAAGCTTTCTTT

V: TRBV11-3
J: TRBJ1-4
length: 14
D: -
CDR3: CASSLSPADEKLFF
DNA: TGTGCCAGCAGCTTGTCCCCCGCGGATGAAAAACTGTTTTTT

V: TRBV18
J: TRBJ2-3
length: 15
D: TRBD1
CDR3: CASSPGQGAADTQYF
DNA: TGTGCCAGCTCACCGGGACAGGGGGCAGCAGATACGCAGTATTTT

V: TRBV15
J: TRBJ2-1
length: 17
D: TRBD2
CDR3: CATSRFLGLVGPNEQFF
DNA: TGTGCCACCAGCAGATTTCTGGGACTAGTTGGCCCCAATGAGCAGTTCTTC

V: TRBV7-2
J: TRBJ1-4
length: 19
D: TRBD1
CDR3: CASSLALSIPRDRREKLFF
DNA: TGTGCCAGCAGCTTAGCGCTTTCCATTCCCCGGGACAGAAGAGAAAAACTGTTTTTT

V: TRBV7-3
J: TRBJ2-3
length: 16
D: TRBD2
CDR3: CASSSGTSANTDTQYF
DNA: TGTGCCAGCAGCTCGGGGACTAGCGCCAACACAGATACGCAGTATTTT

V: TRBV2
J: TRBJ2-7
length: 14
D: -
CDR3: CASIKQGNSYEQYF
DNA: TGTGCCAGCATTAAGCAGGGGAACTCCTACGAGCAGTACTTC

V: TRBV30
J: TRBJ2-5
length: 14
D: TRBD1
CDR3: CAWSHSGGQETQYF
DNA: TGTGCCTGGAGCCACTCAGGGGGCCAAGAGACCCAGTACTTC

V: TRBV4-3
J: TRBJ2-1
length: 14
D: TRBD1
CDR3: CASSLRTGAHEQFF
DNA: TGCGCCAGCAGCCTGAGGACAGGGGCCCATGAGCAGTTCTTC

V: TRBV5-1
J: TRBJ1-2
length: 14
D: -
CDR3: CASSPRQESHGYTF
DNA: TGCGCCAGCAGCCCGCGACAGGAATCACATGGCTACACCTTC

V: TRBV19
J: TRBJ2-1
length: 15
D: -
CDR3: CASSVGGAAYNEQFF
DNA: TGTGCCAGTAGTGTGGGGGGAGCCGCCTACAATGAGCAGTTCTTC

V: TRBV25-1
J: TRBJ1-4
length: 16
D: -
CDR3: CASSDRTTATNEKLFF
DNA: TGTGCCAGCAGTGACAGGACAACTGCAACTAATGAAAAACTGTTTTTT

V: TRBV19
J: TRBJ1-5
length: 16
D: TRBD1
CDR3: CASSIGTGGINQPQHF
DNA: TGTGCCAGTAGTATAGGAACAGGGGGCATCAATCAGCCCCAGCATTTT

V: TRBV23-1
J: TRBJ2-4
length: 15
D: TRBD1
CDR3: CASITGTGKGNIQYF
DNA: TGCGCCAGCATTACCGGGACAGGGAAGGGAAACATTCAGTACTTC

V: TRBV6-6
J: TRBJ1-5
length: 14
D: -
CDR3: CASSYLFPSQPQHF
DNA: TGTGCCAGCAGTTACCTGTTCCCCTCTCAGCCCCAGCATTTT

V: TRBV9
J: TRBJ2-1
length: 14
D: -
CDR3: CASSFRDSYNEQFF
DNA: TGTGCCAGCAGCTTCCGGGACTCCTACAATGAGCAGTTCTTC

V: TRBV7-9
J: TRBJ1-1
length: 15
D: TRBD1
CDR3: CASSLQGAWNTEAFF
DNA: TGTGCCAGCAGCCTACAGGGGGCATGGAACACTGAAGCTTTCTTT

V: TRBV12-5
J: TRBJ2-7
length: 16
D: TRBD1
CDR3: CASSSQGSTLTREQYF
DNA: TGTGCTAGTTCGTCACAGGGGAGCACGCTGACCCGCGAGCAGTACTTC

V: TRBV4-1
J: TRBJ2-7
length: 16
D: TRBD1
CDR3: CASSQTTGTVPYEQYF
DNA: TGCGCCAGCAGCCAAACGACGGGGACAGTACCCTACGAGCAGTACTTC

V: TRBV18
J: TRBJ1-3
length: 17
D: -
CDR3: CASSPLQQVTGRNTIYF
DNA: TGTGCCAGCTCACCACTGCAACAGGTGACTGGTCGAAACACCATATATTTT

V: TRBV2
J: TRBJ1-3
length: 19
D: -
CDR3: CASSETMRTSSLWGNTIYF
DNA: TGTGCCAGCAGTGAAACTATGCGGACATCAAGCCTCTGGGGAAACACCATATATTTT

V: TRBV11-2
J: TRBJ1-2
length: 15
D: -
CDR3: CASSYGPEGNGGYTF
DNA: TGTGCCAGCAGCTATGGTCCGGAGGGTAATGGTGGCTACACCTTC

V: TRBV29-1
J: TRBJ2-1
length: 11
D: -
CDR3: CSVELHNEQFF
DNA: TGCAGCGTTGAACTTCACAATGAGCAGTTCTTC

V: TRBV11-2
J: TRBJ2-4
length: 16
D: -
CDR3: CASSTSRGYLKNIQYF
DNA: TGTGCCAGCAGCACCTCCCGCGGGTACCTCAAAAACATTCAGTACTTC

V: TRBV29-1
J: TRBJ2-6
length: 13
D: -
CDR3: CSVSYSGANVLTF
DNA: TGCAGCGTCTCGTACTCTGGGGCCAACGTCCTGACTTTC

V: TRBV4-3
J: TRBJ2-1
length: 16
D: TRBD2
CDR3: CASSQDRLAPYNEQFF
DNA: TGCGCCAGCAGCCAAGATCGACTAGCGCCCTACAATGAGCAGTTCTTC

V: TRBV28
J: TRBJ1-2
length: 12
D: -
CDR3: CASKRRSYGYTF
DNA: TGTGCCAGCAAGAGGAGATCCTATGGCTACACCTTC

V: TRBV5-1
J: TRBJ1-5
length: 15
D: TRBD1
CDR3: CASSLTGASNQPQHF
DNA: TGCGCCAGCAGCTTAACAGGGGCCAGCAATCAGCCCCAGCATTTT

V: TRBV7-9
J: TRBJ2-3
length: 15
D: -
CDR3: CASSGWTASTDTQYF
DNA: TGTGCCAGCAGCGGATGGACTGCTAGCACAGATACGCAGTATTTT

V: TRBV7-2
J: TRBJ1-1
length: 14
D: -
CDR3: CASSLDGGGREAFF
DNA: TGTGCCAGCAGCTTAGATGGGGGGGGACGGGAAGCTTTCTTT

V: TRBV7-6
J: TRBJ2-7
length: 16
D: TRBD2
CDR3: CASSLAAAGGSYEQYF
DNA: TGTGCCAGCAGCTTAGCGGCAGCGGGAGGGTCCTACGAGCAGTACTTC

V: TRBV6-1
J: TRBJ1-1
length: 15
D: -
CDR3: CASSEPFKEDGEAFF
DNA: TGTGCCAGCAGTGAGCCCTTTAAGGAGGATGGTGAAGCTTTCTTT

V: TRBV7-3
J: TRBJ2-5
length: 15
D: TRBD2
CDR3: CASSKTSGIGETQYF
DNA: TGTGCCAGCAGCAAAACTAGCGGGATAGGAGAGACCCAGTACTTC

V: TRBV29-1
J: TRBJ2-2
length: 13
D: -
CDR3: CSGSISNTGELFF
DNA: TGCAGCGGTAGCATTTCGAACACCGGGGAGCTGTTTTTT

V: TRBV6-1
J: TRBJ2-4
length: 15
D: -
CDR3: CASSEEPGFKNIQYF
DNA: TGTGCCAGCAGTGAAGAGCCGGGTTTCAAAAACATTCAGTACTTC

V: TRBV13
J: TRBJ2-7
length: 13
D: -
CDR3: CASSLGTSYEQYF
DNA: TGTGCCAGCAGCTTAGGCACTTCCTACGAGCAGTACTTC

V: TRBV11-2
J: TRBJ2-5
length: 17
D: TRBD2
CDR3: CASSLLAGVGGAETQYF
DNA: TGTGCCAGCAGCTTACTAGCGGGAGTCGGCGGAGCAGAGACCCAGTACTTC

V: TRBV4-3
J: TRBJ2-5
length: 18
D: TRBD2
CDR3: CASSQDKAGGHPQETQYF
DNA: TGCGCCAGCAGCCAAGATAAAGCGGGAGGTCACCCCCAAGAGACCCAGTACTTC

V: TRBV27
J: TRBJ2-1
length: 17
D: TRBD1
CDR3: CASSLLKGQGVGVEQFF
DNA: TGTGCCAGCAGTTTACTCAAGGGACAGGGGGTAGGGGTTGAGCAGTTCTTC